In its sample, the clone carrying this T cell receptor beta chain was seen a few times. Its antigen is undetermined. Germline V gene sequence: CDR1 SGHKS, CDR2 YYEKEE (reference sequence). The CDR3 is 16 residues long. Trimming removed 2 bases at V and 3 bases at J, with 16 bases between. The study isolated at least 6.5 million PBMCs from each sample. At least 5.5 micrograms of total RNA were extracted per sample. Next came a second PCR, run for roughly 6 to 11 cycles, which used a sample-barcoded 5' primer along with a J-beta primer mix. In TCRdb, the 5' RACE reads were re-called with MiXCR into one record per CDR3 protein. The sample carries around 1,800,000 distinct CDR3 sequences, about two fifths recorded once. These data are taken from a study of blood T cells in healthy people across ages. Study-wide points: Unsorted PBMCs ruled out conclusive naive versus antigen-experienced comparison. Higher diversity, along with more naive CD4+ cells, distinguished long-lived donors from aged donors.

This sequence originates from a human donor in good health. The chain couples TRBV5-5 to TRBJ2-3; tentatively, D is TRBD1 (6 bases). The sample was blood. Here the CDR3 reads CASSFLPEQGTDTQYF. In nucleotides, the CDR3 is TGTGCCAGCAGCTTCCTCCCGGAACAGGGTACAGATACGCAGTATTTT.